These 29 T cell receptor beta chains share one sample of origin, sequenced in a study of shared T cell receptors in the human thymus. The repertoire was sequenced with immunoSEQ multiplex PCR; TCRdb's copy has only in-frame clones and lacks some. The profile covers 720,000 or so clones, with 70% to 90% appearing a single time and under 0.012% taken by the ten largest. The same data also contributed to another study, on human thymus T cells.

Material: thymocytes. These receptors all stem from a girl less than two years old with a congenital heart defect.

The genes are TRBV12-5 and TRBJ1-2, with 10 bases aligning to TRBD1. The germline V gene has CDR1 LGHNT and CDR2 FRNRAP. J lost 0 bases, V lost 1 base, and 8 bases had no gene match. The CDR3 has 18 residues. CDR3 in amino acids: CASGLARDRGRSNYGYTF. The CDR3 DNA follows: TGTGCTAGTGGTTTGGCCCGGGACAGGGGTCGTTCTAACTATGGCTACACCTTC.

The genes are TRBV4-1 and TRBJ2-1, with no clear D. CDR1 MGHRA and CDR2 YSYEKL come from the germline V gene. This CDR3 comprises 13 residues. The V gene lost 3 bases and the J gene lost 8 bases, with 11 bases spanning the gap. The CDR3 nucleotides read TGCGCCAGCAGCCATTGGAGCGTGGATGAGCAGTTCTTC. Translated: CASSHWSVDEQFF.

The genes are TRBV9 and TRBJ1-2, with D tentatively TRBD1 (6 bases). Trimming left V 4 bases short and J 5 bases short, with 18 bases between. From germline, CDR1 is SGDLS and CDR2 YYNGEE. The CDR3 has 15 amino acids. The CDR3 here is CASSNQGGALYGYTF. CDR3 sequence (DNA): TGTGCCAGCAGCAATCAAGGGGGAGCTCTTTATGGCTACACCTTC.

This chain connects TRBV4-1 to TRBJ1-4; 9 bases match TRBD1. Germline CDR1 MGHRA, CDR2 YSYEKL. This CDR3 is built from 15 residues. V was pared by 6 bases and J by 4 bases, with 6 bases of the junction left unmatched. The CDR3 region has the DNA TGCGCCAGCAGGGAACAGGGGGCTATTAATGAAAAACTGTTTTTT. It codes for CASREQGAINEKLFF.

DNA for the CDR3: TGTGCCACCAGCAGGAAGCTATTTGGTGAGCAGTTCTTC. Amino acids: CATSRKLFGEQFF. The rearrangement links TRBV15 to TRBJ2-1, with D hard to call. Germline lookup yields CDR1 LNHNV and CDR2 YYDKDF (reference sequence). This CDR3 region has 13 residues. V dropped 3 bases and J dropped 9 bases, with 12 bases sitting between them. The full variable domain, in which reference TRBV15 and TRBJ2-1 provide the parts outside the CDR3, is DAMVIQNPRYQVTQFGKPVTLSCSQTLNHNVMYWYQQKSSQAPKLLFHYYDKDFNNEADTPDNFQSRRPNTSFCFLDIRSPGLGDTAMYLCATSRKLFGEQFFGPGTRLTVL.

This chain's CDR3 is CASSLEVREAYEQYF. The CDR3 DNA sequence: TGTGCCAGCAGCCTTGAGGTCAGGGAAGCCTACGAGCAGTACTTC. The chain employs TRBV14 and TRBJ2-7; tentatively, D is TRBD1 (5 bases). V was trimmed by 4 bases and J by 2 bases, leaving 15 bases between them. The CDR3 covers 15 residues. CDR1 is SGHDN, CDR2 FVKESK, per germline.

The chain employs TRBV30 and TRBJ1-2; D call uncertain. The V gene lost 0 bases and the J gene lost 4 bases, with 18 bases spanning the gap. This CDR3 has 16 amino acids. Per germline, CDR1 GTSNPN and CDR2 SVGIG (reference sequence). CDR3 loop: CAWSVRSHLSPYGYTF. The CDR3 DNA follows: TGTGCCTGGAGTGTTCGTAGCCACCTATCCCCCTATGGCTACACCTTC.

DNA of the CDR3: TGTGCCAGCAGCGTACTTTCGTCCGGGGAGCTGTTTTTT. Translated, it gives CASSVLSSGELFF. The V gene is TRBV9, the J gene TRBJ2-2; D uncertain. This CDR3 is 13 amino acids long. Germline lookup yields CDR1 SGDLS and CDR2 YYNGEE. Trimming removed 1 base at V and 6 bases at J, with 7 bases between.

The V and J genes are TRBV6-1 and TRBJ2-7; 7 bases agree with TRBD1. The V and J ends lost 4 bases and 3 bases, in that order; junction bases with no gene match: 15. CDR3 length: 17 residues. Germline CDR1 reads MNHNS; CDR2 reads SASEGT. This chain's CDR3 is CASSGTVFRDSFYEQYF. The CDR3 bases are TGTGCCAGCAGTGGAACAGTCTTCCGGGACAGTTTCTACGAGCAGTACTTC.

This chain joins TRBV7-2 and TRBJ2-5; 9 nucleotides align to TRBD2. Germline CDR1 reads SGHTA; CDR2 reads FQGNSA. The CDR3 totals 16 residues. J lost 5 bases, V lost 8 bases, and 15 bases had no gene match. In DNA form, the CDR3 reads TGTGCCAGCTCGCTTACGCTGGCGGGGGGGCTGGAGACCCAGTACTTC. Amino acid sequence: CASSLTLAGGLETQYF. The whole variable domain, filled in from reference TRBV7-2 and TRBJ2-5, reads GAGVSQSPSNKVTEKGKDVELRCDPISGHTALYWYRQSLGQGLEFLIYFQGNSAPDKSGLPSDRFSAERTGGSVSTLTIQRTQQEDSAVYLCASSLTLAGGLETQYFGPGTRLLVL.

V and J are TRBV7-9 and TRBJ1-2; perhaps TRBD1 as D (6 bases). This CDR3 has 16 residues. Germline V gives CDR1 SEHNR, CDR2 FQNEAQ (reference sequence). Trimming left V 4 bases short and J 2 bases short, with 17 bases between. The CDR3 DNA reads as TGTGCCAGCAGCTCGAAAAAGACAGGCCCCAACTATGGCTACACCTTC. This sequence encodes CASSSKKTGPNYGYTF. The full variable domain, rest sourced from reference TRBV7-9 and TRBJ1-2, is DTGVSQNPRHKITKRGQNVTFRCDPISEHNRLYWYRQTLGQGPEFLTYFQNEAQLEKSRLLSDRFSAERPKGSFSTLEIQRTEQGDSAMYLCASSSKKTGPNYGYTFGSGTRLTVV.

This chain uses TRBV5-6 with TRBJ1-3; 8 bases match TRBD1. The germline CDR1 and CDR2 sequences are SGHDT and YYEEEE. The CDR3 spans 16 residues. V gave up 0 bases and J gave up 3 bases; unmatched junction bases: 5. In nucleotides, the CDR3 is TGTGCCAGCAGCTTGGTACAGGGGGTGGGTGGAAACACCATATATTTT. Protein product: CASSLVQGVGGNTIYF.

J is TRBJ1-2 and V is TRBV6-1; D is unresolved. Trimming stripped 3 bases from V and 4 bases from J, with 9 bases between. Germline V gene sequence: CDR1 MNHNS, CDR2 SASEGT. The CDR3 length is 13 residues. The CDR3 nucleotides read TGTGCCAGCAGTGAGGGCTCTTGCTATGGCTACACCTTC. Residues: CASSEGSCYGYTF.

This clone was recorded only once. This chain joins TRBV19 and TRBJ1-2, with D perhaps matching TRBD1 (5 bases). Germline values: CDR1 LNHDA, CDR2 SQIVND (reference sequence). CDR3 length equals 13 residues. V was pared by 10 bases and J by 4 bases, with 16 bases between. CDR3 protein: CATSRGGVYGYTF. CDR3 nucleotide sequence: TGTGCCACTTCCCGCGGGGGGGTCTATGGCTACACCTTC.

V is TRBV10-1 and J is TRBJ1-5; D unresolved. The CDR3 sequence is 16 residues long. Per germline, CDR1 WNHNN and CDR2 SYGVQD (reference sequence). V was trimmed by 2 bases and J by 0 bases, leaving 11 bases between them. CDR3 nucleotide sequence: TGCGCCAGCAGTGAGCCGAGCCCTTATAGCAATCAGCCCCAGCATTTT. Translated: CASSEPSPYSNQPQHF.

The CDR3 nucleotides read TGTGCCAGCAGCTCCCCTGATTCTGGTCGGGACACTGAAGCTTTCTTT. Its protein is CASSSPDSGRDTEAFF. This chain connects TRBV11-2 to TRBJ1-1, with D unclear. This CDR3 comprises 16 residues. Germline V gene lookup returns CDR1 SGHAT and CDR2 FQNNGV. V lost 4 bases to trimming and J lost 3 bases, with 18 bases between them.

This chain uses TRBV5-1 with TRBJ2-7; 10 bases fit TRBD1. The CDR3 totals 14 residues. V was pared by 5 bases and J by 4 bases, with 6 bases of the junction left unmatched. Per the germline V gene, CDR1 is SGHRS and CDR2 is YFSETQ. The CDR3 loop is CASSHDRGLYEQYF. The CDR3 DNA reads as TGCGCCAGCAGTCACGACAGGGGGCTTTACGAGCAGTACTTC.

The V gene is TRBV2, the J gene TRBJ2-6; D is ambiguous. This CDR3 contains 15 residues. Germline V lookup: CDR1 SNHLY, CDR2 FYNNEI. V was clipped by 6 bases and J by 2 bases, with 11 bases between them. The CDR3, as DNA: TGTGCCAGCAGCCCTCCCCACACTGGGGCCAACGTCCTGACTTTC. Translated, it gives CASSPPHTGANVLTF.

This chain connects TRBV6-1 to TRBJ1-5; TRBD1 agrees at 8 bases. Unmatched junction bases numbered 4, after V lost 2 bases and J lost 7 bases. The germline gives CDR1 MNHNS, CDR2 SASEGT. The CDR3 consists of 14 residues. The CDR3 sequence is CASSERTGIQPQHF. In nucleotides, the CDR3 is TGTGCCAGCAGTGAAAGGACAGGGATCCAGCCCCAGCATTTT.

This clone was observed a few times. The gene calls are TRBV28 and TRBJ2-7; no clear D gene. CDR1 MDHEN and CDR2 SYDVKM come from the germline V gene. The CDR3 is 13 amino acids. Deletions cut 6 bases from V and 2 bases from J, with 11 bases between. The CDR3: CASSPHLAYEQYF. The CDR3 DNA reads as TGTGCCAGCAGCCCACACCTCGCCTACGAGCAGTACTTC.

This chain connects TRBV6-5 to TRBJ1-1, with D possibly being TRBD1 (6 bases). This CDR3 comprises 14 residues. The germline V gene has CDR1 MNHEY and CDR2 SVGAGI. The V gene lost 7 bases and the J gene lost 2 bases, with 14 bases spanning the gap. The CDR3, as DNA: TGTGCCAGCATCGAAAACAGGGTAAACACTGAAGCTTTCTTT. It encodes CASIENRVNTEAFF.

The chain joins TRBV6-1 to TRBJ1-2, with 8 bases that match TRBD1. The ends lost 7 bases at V and 3 bases at J; junction bases unmatched: 4. In germline, CDR1 is MNHNS, CDR2 SASEGT. The CDR3 totals 13 residues. CDR3 in DNA: TGTGCCAGCAACCGACAGGGGTACTATGGCTACACCTTC. Its protein product is CASNRQGYYGYTF.

V is TRBV11-2 and J is TRBJ1-4; the D is unclear. This CDR3 is 15 amino acids long. Trimming took off 1 base at V and 0 bases at J, with 6 bases between the two ends. The V gene's germline CDR1 is SGHAT and CDR2 FQNNGV. The CDR3, as DNA: TGTGCCAGCAGCTTAGGGTCAGCAACTAATGAAAAACTGTTTTTT. Its translation: CASSLGSATNEKLFF.

The chain employs TRBV25-1 and TRBJ2-5; 8 nucleotides align to TRBD1. The DNA end lines up better with TRBJ2-7; the J call may be wrong. Per the germline V gene, CDR1 is MGHDK and CDR2 is SYGVNS. The CDR3 spans 14 residues. The CDR3 spells CASSESGGLYEQYF. CDR3 sequence (DNA): TGTGCCAGCAGTGAATCAGGGGGCCTCTACGAGCAGTACTTC.

This clone was counted a single time. The chain has TRBV5-1 and TRBJ1-2, with 7 bases matching TRBD1. The germline V gene encodes CDR1 SGHRS and CDR2 YFSETQ. The CDR3 spans 16 residues. V lost 4 bases, J lost 0 bases, and 9 bases stayed unmatched. The CDR3 region is CASSPTGTEANYGYTF. The CDR3 DNA is TGCGCCAGCAGCCCGACCGGGACAGAAGCTAACTATGGCTACACCTTC.

V usage is TRBV14 and J usage is TRBJ1-2; the match to TRBD1 covers 9 bases. This CDR3 has 14 amino acids. Germline trimming cut 6 bases from V and 3 bases from J; bases unmatched to any gene: 5. CDR1 SGHDN and CDR2 FVKESK come from the germline V gene. The CDR3 spells CASSYRGRDYGYTF. The CDR3 nucleotides are TGTGCCAGCAGTTACAGGGGGCGAGACTATGGCTACACCTTC.

The chain links TRBV28 to TRBJ2-3, with D unclear. V lost 3 bases and J 12 bases, leaving 16 bases between the germline ends. The germline CDR1 and CDR2 sequences are MDHEN and SYDVKM. The CDR3 consists of 13 residues. CDR3 DNA sequence: TGTGCCAGCAGTTTTTACGTGGCGGTATCACAGTATTTT. Protein sequence: CASSFYVAVSQYF.

This clone was detected once. V gene TRBV5-1 combines with J gene TRBJ1-1; 7 bases align to TRBD1. V dropped 2 bases and J dropped 2; count of bases not matched to a gene: 6. The CDR3 totals 15 residues. Germline CDR1 SGHRS, CDR2 YFSETQ. This CDR3 reads CASSFLTGANTEAFF. As DNA, the CDR3 is TGCGCCAGCAGCTTCTTAACAGGGGCTAACACTGAAGCTTTCTTT. The whole variable domain, remainder taken from reference TRBV5-1 and TRBJ1-1, is KAGVTQTPRYLIKTRGQQVTLSCSPISGHRSVSWYQQTPGQGLQFLFEYFSETQRNKGNFPGRFSGRQFSNSRSEMNVSTLELGDSALYLCASSFLTGANTEAFFGQGTRLTVV.

This clone was observed once. This chain links TRBV5-1 with TRBJ2-1, with 7 bases matching TRBD1. From germline, CDR1 is SGHRS and CDR2 YFSETQ. The CDR3 runs 13 residues. Trimming cost V 2 bases and J 8 bases; bases outside gene matches: 4. CDR3 residues: CASSFEGAYEQFF. In DNA form, the CDR3 reads TGCGCCAGCAGCTTTGAGGGGGCCTATGAGCAGTTCTTC. The variable domain in full, completed from reference TRBV5-1 and TRBJ2-1, reads KAGVTQTPRYLIKTRGQQVTLSCSPISGHRSVSWYQQTPGQGLQFLFEYFSETQRNKGNFPGRFSGRQFSNSRSEMNVSTLELGDSALYLCASSFEGAYEQFFGPGTRLTVL.